The T cell receptor beta chain described here comes from a study of blood T cell repertoires in COVID-19. Study-level background: From T cells, B-cell-depleted T cells, or PBMCs came the material, which was cDNA or gDNA.

This table comes from immunoSEQ multiplex PCR, and its TCRdb copy is limited to in-frame clones, with some not included. The repertoire holds 200,000 to 250,000 clones, with just under 90% as singletons. Sequencing was done on a sample of peripheral blood. This TCR came from a man aged 30 to 45 with COVID-19, enrolled during active disease.

This CDR3 is CASGLTGVVAGYNEQFF. The CDR3 coding sequence is TGTGCCAGCGGACTGACAGGGGTCGTGGCGGGCTACAATGAGCAGTTCTTC. The gene calls are TRBV27 and TRBJ2-1, with 8 bases aligning to TRBD1. Germline-derived CDR1 and CDR2 are MNHEY and SMNVEV (reference sequence). Trimming took 8 bases from V and 3 from J; bases not matched to a gene: 15. This CDR3 has 17 amino acids.